The 32 T cell receptor beta chains given below trace back to one sample, sequenced in a study of molecular identifiers for immune sequencing clone quantification. Each CDR3 protein gets one entry after TCRdb re-called the PCR reads with MiXCR. Of under 600,000 distinct CDR3 sequences listed, about a fifth are singletons. The sequenced material came from naive CD8+ T cells from blood, with Jurkat cell RNA spiked in. Regarding subset: FACS-sorted CD8+CD4-CCR7+CD45RA+ naive T cells. These receptors were taken from a human donor in good health. Some libraries in this study had Jurkat cell RNA spiked in.

The rearrangement links TRBV4-1 to TRBJ1-4; 7 bases are a match to TRBD1. Germline CDR1 reads MGHRA; CDR2 reads YSYEKL. The CDR3 contains 17 residues. J lost 6 bases, V lost 1 base, and 11 bases had no gene match. The CDR3 loop reads CASSQGFMGTDDEKLFF. In DNA, the CDR3 is TGCGCCAGCAGCCAAGGTTTTATGGGGACAGATGATGAAAAACTGTTTTTT.

The chain combines TRBV4-3 with TRBJ2-5; D tentatively fits TRBD1 or TRBD2 (5 bases each). Germline V CDR1 and CDR2: LGHNA, YSLEER. Trimming stripped 0 bases from V and 1 base from J, with 9 bases between. The CDR3 length is 15 residues. The CDR3 coding sequence is TGCGCCAGCAGCCAAGAGTGGGACGCCCAAGAGACCCAGTACTTC. It translates to CASSQEWDAQETQYF.

The chain employs TRBV19 and TRBJ2-1; D ambiguous. V lost 8 bases and J lost 9, with 11 bases in between. The length of the CDR3 is 11 residues. Germline assignment: CDR1 LNHDA and CDR2 SQIVND (reference sequence). CDR3 in DNA: TGTGCCAGTGGCCCCGTAGGTGAGCAGTTCTTC. Residues: CASGPVGEQFF.

This clonotype showed up many times. The genes are TRBV12-3 or TRBV12-4 and TRBJ2-3; D unclear. V dropped 5 bases and J dropped 2 bases, with 26 bases sitting between them. CDR3 length: 19 amino acids. The DNA of the CDR3 is TGTGCCAGCAGTCCGGTCCTATTAAGCCGTTCTTCTTACACAGATACGCAGTATTTT. Translated: CASSPVLLSRSSYTDTQYF.

This clonotype has more than one count but fewer than ten. The chain combines TRBV28 with TRBJ2-7, with 9 positions matching TRBD1. This CDR3 has 15 amino acids. Germline V lookup: CDR1 MDHEN, CDR2 SYDVKM. The V gene end was trimmed by 3 bases and the J gene end by 0 bases; junction bases not matched to a gene: 3. CDR3 region: CASSFWDRASYEQYF. The CDR3 nucleotides are TGTGCCAGCAGTTTTTGGGACAGGGCCTCCTACGAGCAGTACTTC.

This chain links TRBV7-9 with TRBJ2-5; 7 nucleotides match TRBD1. Germline lookup yields CDR1 SEHNR and CDR2 FQNEAQ (reference sequence). V gave up 5 bases and J gave up 5 bases; unmatched junction bases: 8. CDR3 length equals 14 residues. In DNA form, the CDR3 reads TGTGCCAGCAGCGGGACAGTCGATGTGGAGACCCAGTACTTC. It translates to CASSGTVDVETQYF.

This clonotype was observed a single time. This may arise from a read error, as a much more abundant clone is one base away. The chain joins TRBV13 to TRBJ2-2; perhaps TRBD2 as D (5 bases). The CDR3 spans 19 residues. CDR1 and CDR2 (germline): PRHDT, FYEKMQ (reference sequence). The CDR3 protein is CASSLGRFWQRSNTRELFF. CDR3 DNA: TGTGCCAGCAGCTTAGGCCGGTTCTGGCAGCGGTCGAACACCAGGGAGCTGTTTTTT.

This clonotype showed up just once. One end of the junction fails to match germline, which may point to a read error. The chain joins TRBV2 to TRBJ1-5; D may be TRBD1 (5 bases). The CDR3 has 13 residues. Per the germline V gene, CDR1 is SNHLY and CDR2 is FYNNEI. Here the CDR3 reads CASGGEGHQPQRF. The CDR3 DNA is TGTGCCAGCGGAGGGGAGGGGCATCAGCCCCAGCGTTTT.

This clonotype was found many times. V gene TRBV19 combines with J gene TRBJ2-7; 9 bases map to TRBD1. Trimming at V came to 8 bases and at J to 3 bases, leaving 2 bases not matched to a gene. The germline V gene has CDR1 LNHDA and CDR2 SQIVND (reference sequence). This CDR3 has 12 amino acids. CDR3 sequence (DNA): TGTGCCAGTGGACAGGGGAACTACGAGCAGTACTTC. Residues: CASGQGNYEQYF.

The chain links TRBV6-5 to TRBJ2-7, with TRBD2 identical over 14 bases. This CDR3 has 15 residues. Germline V gives CDR1 MNHEY, CDR2 SVGAGI. V shed 8 bases and J 5 bases; nucleotides not matched to a gene: 8. The CDR3 sequence: CASQAGTSGSNEQYF. The DNA of the CDR3 is TGTGCCAGCCAGGCCGGGACTAGCGGGAGTAACGAGCAGTACTTC.

This clonotype was counted at least ten times. The chain uses TRBV7-6 and TRBJ2-3, with 10 positions matching TRBD2. V lost 5 bases to trimming and J lost 4 bases; unmatched junction nucleotides: 6. The CDR3 runs 15 residues. Germline CDR1 reads SGHVS; CDR2 reads FNYEAQ. As DNA, the CDR3 is TGTGCCAGCAGCAAAACTAGCGGGGAACCAGATACGCAGTATTTT. Its translation is CASSKTSGEPDTQYF.

CDR3 bases: TGTGCCAGTAGTACAGGGTCTAACAATGAAAAACTGTTTTTT. Translation gives CASSTGSNNEKLFF. The chain uses TRBV19 and TRBJ1-4; perhaps TRBD1 as D (5 bases). This CDR3 comprises 14 residues. With 4 bases removed from V and 5 bases from J, the gap between germline ends came to 11 bases. Germline values: CDR1 LNHDA, CDR2 SQIVND (reference sequence).

This clonotype was found a few times. This chain joins TRBV5-6 and TRBJ1-1, with D perhaps matching TRBD1 (5 bases). V was cut by 4 bases and J by 4 bases, with 14 bases left in between. Germline CDR1 is SGHDT and CDR2 is YYEEEE. The CDR3 is 14 residues long. The CDR3 nucleotides are TGTGCCAGCAGCAAATTCAGGGAGATCACTGAAGCTTTCTTT. This gives the protein CASSKFREITEAFF. The full variable domain, in which reference TRBV5-6 and TRBJ1-1 provide the parts outside the CDR3, is DAGVTQSPTHLIKTRGQQVTLRCSPKSGHDTVSWYQQALGQGPQFIFQYYEEEERQRGNFPDRFSGHQFPNYSSELNVNALLLGDSALYLCASSKFREITEAFFGQGTRLTVV.

In regard to this clonotype: A much more abundant neighbour one base away suggests this may be a read error. V usage is TRBV14 and J usage is TRBJ2-7, with 8 bases fitting TRBD1. The CDR3 has 16 residues. CDR1 SGHDN and CDR2 FVKESK come from the germline V gene. CDR3 residues: CASSQVARTGYYERYF. The DNA of the CDR3 is TGTGCCAGCAGCCAAGTAGCCCGGACAGGGTACTACGAGCGGTACTTC.

The sample holds many counts of this clonotype. The chain combines TRBV28 with TRBJ1-6; D unclear. CDR3 length: 17 amino acids. The V and J ends lost 7 bases and 15 bases respectively, with 31 bases between them. Germline V gene data show CDR1 as MDHEN and CDR2 as SYDVKM. CDR3 region: CASNPVAERARFNRLHF. For the CDR3, the DNA is TGTGCCAGCAACCCAGTTGCGGAACGGGCTCGGTTCAACCGCCTCCACTTT.

This clonotype came up a few times. The rearrangement joins TRBV4-1 to TRBJ1-2; the match to TRBD1 covers 7 bases. Germline assignment: CDR1 MGHRA and CDR2 YSYEKL. The CDR3 loop spans 16 amino acids. V was clipped by 0 bases and J by 4 bases; unmatched bases: 8. CDR3 sequence reads: CASSQDRTGAIYGYTF. In DNA form, the CDR3 reads TGCGCCAGCAGCCAAGATAGAACAGGGGCAATCTATGGCTACACCTTC.

V and J are TRBV4-1 and TRBJ2-1; D is perhaps TRBD1 or TRBD2 (5 bases each). V was trimmed by 4 bases and J by 8 bases, leaving 18 bases between them. This CDR3 comprises 15 residues. Germline loops: CDR1 MGHRA, CDR2 YSYEKL. The CDR3 here is CASSPGPLVVYEQFF. The CDR3 DNA sequence: TGCGCCAGCAGCCCGGGACCTCTAGTAGTCTATGAGCAGTTCTTC.

This clonotype was picked up many times. V gene TRBV29-1 combines with J gene TRBJ1-1; 10 positions agree with TRBD1. The CDR3 covers 12 residues. The V gene end was trimmed by 1 base and the J gene end by 11 bases; junction bases not matched to a gene: 4. CDR1 is SQVTM, CDR2 ANQGSEA, per germline. The CDR3 region has the DNA TGCAGCGTTGAAGGACAGGGGGCGGATGCTTTCTTT. Translation: CSVEGQGADAFF. Full variable domain (outside the CDR3, taken from reference TRBV29-1 and TRBJ1-1): SAVISQKPSRDICQRGTSLTIQCQVDSQVTMMFWYRQQPGQSLTLIATANQGSEATYESGFVIDKFPISRPNLTFSTLTVSNMSPEDSSIYLCSVEGQGADAFFGQGTRLTVV.

This clonotype was seen at least ten times. The chain couples TRBV4-3 to TRBJ1-1, with unresolved D. The ends were cut back, 0 bases at V and 0 bases at J, with 8 bases in the middle. The germline gives CDR1 LGHNA, CDR2 YSLEER. The CDR3 consists of 15 residues. The CDR3 is CASSQDMDLNTEAFF. CDR3 nucleotide sequence: TGCGCCAGCAGCCAAGATATGGACTTGAACACTGAAGCTTTCTTT.

This clonotype has just a few counts. The rearrangement uses TRBV7-9 and TRBJ2-3; 7 nucleotides agree with TRBD2. CDR1 and CDR2 from the germline V gene are SEHNR and FQNEAQ (reference sequence). V trimming: 0 bases; J trimming: 2 bases; junction bases outside the gene matches: 5. This CDR3 comprises 16 residues. CDR3 sequence reads: CASSLAGEGDTDTQYF. CDR3 sequence (DNA): TGTGCCAGCAGCTTAGCGGGGGAGGGAGACACAGATACGCAGTATTTT.

This clonotype occurred a few times. This chain links TRBV5-4 with TRBJ2-3; D gene unclear. With 3 bases removed from V and 6 bases from J, the gap between germline ends came to 8 bases. Germline loops: CDR1 SGHNT, CDR2 YYREEE (reference sequence). The CDR3 is 12 residues long. DNA of the CDR3: TGTGCCAGCAGCTGGCCCCGGGATACGCAGTATTTT. It translates to CASSWPRDTQYF.

V gene TRBV6-1 combines with J gene TRBJ1-1; no definite D call. The germline gives CDR1 MNHNS, CDR2 SASEGT. V was shortened by 6 bases and J by 3 bases, with 14 bases between the two germline ends. The CDR3 extends over 14 amino acids. The CDR3 nucleotides are TGTGCCAGCAGACATGATAAGTGGGACACTGAAGCTTTCTTT. Its protein product is CASRHDKWDTEAFF.

In its sample, this clonotype was seen a few times. The chain has TRBV11-3 and TRBJ2-1, with 9 bases fitting TRBD2. Germline V gene lookup returns CDR1 SGHNT and CDR2 YENEEA. With 5 bases clipped from V and 3 bases from J, the junction kept 8 bases outside the gene matches. The CDR3 has 16 amino acids. The CDR3 region has the DNA TGTGCCAGCAGCCTAGCCCAGACTAGCGGCTACAATGAGCAGTTCTTC. It yields the protein CASSLAQTSGYNEQFF.

The table lists this clonotype with many counts. The genes are TRBV4-2 and TRBJ2-3; perhaps TRBD2 as D (6 bases). The V and J ends lost 1 base and 4 bases respectively, with 18 bases between them. The CDR3 totals 17 residues. Germline V gene sequence: CDR1 LGHNA, CDR2 YNFKEQ. The CDR3 is CASSQVQLGGRADTQYF. The CDR3 nucleotides read TGTGCCAGCAGCCAAGTCCAACTGGGGGGTCGGGCAGATACGCAGTATTTT.

Remarks on this clonotype: Because it lacks the conserved phenylalanine or tryptophan at the end, this CDR3 is likely a read error. This rearrangement joins TRBV6-2 or TRBV6-3 to TRBJ2-7; 9 nucleotides match TRBD1. The CDR3 sequence is 16 residues long. The V segment lost 2 bases and the J segment 2 bases; nucleotides outside the gene matches: 7. Germline assignment: CDR1 MNHEY and CDR2 SVGEGT. CDR3 sequence reads: CASSYDPGQGPYEQYL. As DNA, the CDR3 is TGTGCCAGCAGTTACGATCCGGGACAGGGTCCCTACGAGCAGTACCTC.

The J gene is TRBJ1-1, the V gene TRBV7-9, with 9 bases fitting TRBD1. CDR3 length: 13 residues. Trimming at V came to 5 bases and at J to 7 bases, leaving 5 bases not matched to a gene. CDR1 SEHNR and CDR2 FQNEAQ come from the germline V gene (reference sequence). The DNA for the CDR3 is TGTGCCAGCAGCAGGGGACAGGGTCTTGAAGCTTTCTTT. Amino acids: CASSRGQGLEAFF.

The table lists this clonotype with many counts. The chain has TRBV7-9 and TRBJ1-1; no firm D call. From germline, CDR1 is SEHNR and CDR2 FQNEAQ (reference sequence). The CDR3 runs to 12 residues. DNA for the CDR3: TGTGCTCTTCGGGAGATGAACACTGAAGCTTTCTTT. The encoded protein is CALREMNTEAFF.

The V call is TRBV19, the J call TRBJ2-7, with TRBD1 matching over 8 bases. This CDR3 comprises 15 residues. V dropped 1 base and J dropped 2; count of bases not matched to a gene: 4. The V gene's germline CDR1 is LNHDA and CDR2 SQIVND (reference sequence). The CDR3 here is CASSIVPDRAYEQYF. The DNA of the CDR3 is TGTGCCAGTAGTATAGTCCCGGACAGGGCCTACGAGCAGTACTTC.

In its sample, this clonotype was seen many times. The chain is built from TRBV15 and TRBJ2-5; 7 bases are shared with TRBD2. Germline V gene data show CDR1 as LNHNV and CDR2 as YYDKDF (reference sequence). CDR3 size: 15 residues. The J segment lost 4 bases and the V segment lost 3 bases, leaving 8 bases of the junction unmatched. The CDR3 DNA reads TGTGCCACCAGCAGCCGGGACTATGTAACAGAGACCCAGTACTTC. As protein: CATSSRDYVTETQYF.

The table lists this clonotype with a few counts. This rearrangement joins TRBV7-9 to TRBJ1-2, with unresolved D. The CDR3 length is 16 residues. Germline-derived CDR1 and CDR2 are SEHNR and FQNEAQ (reference sequence). V lost 4 bases and J 3 bases, leaving 18 bases between the germline ends. The CDR3 here is CASSSYVGFSDYGYTF. The DNA of the CDR3 is TGTGCCAGCAGCTCTTACGTCGGCTTTTCTGACTATGGCTACACCTTC.

The chain has TRBV27 and TRBJ1-5; 7 positions match TRBD1. This CDR3 region has 13 residues. Germline V lookup: CDR1 MNHEY, CDR2 SMNVEV (reference sequence). The ends lost 8 bases at V and 3 bases at J; junction bases unmatched: 4. CDR3 nucleotides: TGTGCCAGCTCTGGACAGGCCAATCAGCCCCAGCATTTT. Protein product: CASSGQANQPQHF.

There are many counts of this clonotype. V usage is TRBV27 and J usage is TRBJ1-5; no clear D gene. Germline CDR1 and CDR2: MNHEY and SMNVEV (reference sequence). The V end was cut by 5 bases, the J end by 1 base, with 15 bases between. The CDR3 spans 16 residues. The CDR3 DNA sequence: TGTGCCAGCAGTCCCAAACCGTTAGCAAGCAATCAGCCCCAGCATTTT. This gives the protein CASSPKPLASNQPQHF.